This T cell receptor beta chain was obtained from a study of prognosis after radiotherapy for stage I lung cancer (dated by TCRdb to the early 2020s). With regard to the full study: Between April 2018 and early 2019, roughly 20 patients with stage I NSCLC were enrolled in Nanjing, China. The cohort included 10 to 15 men and five to seven women, with a median age of approximately 74 years and a range of roughly 50 to 85 years. The study took one blood sample before SBRT and one after SBRT from each of roughly 20 patients and sequenced all 40 or so samples. SBRT was not combined with any concurrent therapy in any patient. Image-guided IMRT or VMAT was used to deliver SBRT in 3 to 5 fractions at a biologically effective dose of at least 100 Gy. About 5 patients had oligometastatic NSCLC after their primary tumor was surgically resected, and roughly 14 patients had newly diagnosed primary stage I lung tumors. Every patient was regarded as medically inoperable, because of comorbidities in about 12 cases and refusal of surgery in roughly 7 cases. Some 13 patients had adenocarcinoma and about seven had squamous cell carcinoma as the tumor histology. The study profiled peripheral blood TCR beta repertoires from stage I NSCLC patients before and after stereotactic body radiotherapy and related them to distant failure. After SBRT, distant metastases developed in four of the 19 patients at a median of around 7 months, while the remaining 15 patients had no significant progression.

No patient had a history of other malignancies or prior chemotherapy or radiotherapy, and all had node-negative disease on CT and PET/CT. At each of two time points, roughly 6.3 milliliters of peripheral venous blood were collected in EDTA tubes. PBMCs were isolated by Ficoll-Paque Plus density-gradient centrifugation. Samples were stored at -80°C immediately after collection until analysis. Worth noting for this clonotype: No cognate antigen has been identified for it. One end of the junction does not line up with germline, which may come from a read error.

Two rounds of multiplex PCR were performed to amplify the TCR beta CDR3 region from genomic DNA. In the first PCR round, primers specific to each TRBV and TRBJ gene were used, and the primer sequences were filed in Chinese patent CN105087789A. Universal primers were used in the second round of PCR. The Roche High Pure PCR Template Preparation Kit was used to extract genomic DNA from the frozen PBMCs. Libraries were sequenced paired-end with 151 bp reads on an Illumina HiSeq 3000. As for the original processing: Raw reads lacking the multiplex PCR primer sequences were removed with CutAdapt. Using PEAR, the high-quality paired reads were merged into contigs. By alignment to reference sequences, MiXCR assigned TRB V, D and J gene segments to each contig. CDR3 sequences were clustered by base quality and sequence similarity to remove sequencing errors. Diversity was measured as Shannon entropy normalized by the natural log of productive TCR sequence number. Clonality was computed as one minus the ratio of Shannon entropy to the natural log of the number of unique clonotypes. Using the Youden index from ROC curves, the researchers picked the repertoire-metric cut-offs for progression-free survival, and all analyses were carried out in R 3.5.3. Using fastp at Q25 and MiXCR, TCRdb reprocessed the public reads and kept productive beta chains. Every distinct CDR3 protein forms one entry, paired with its most common genes and DNA. The V and J calls shown here were made by TCRdb, not taken from the authors' results. In all, the sample holds 14,000 or so distinct CDR3 sequences, and more than 35% of those were seen once. The ten largest account for around two fifths of the sample.

Broad study findings and their caveats: No adjustment for multiple comparisons was applied to any of the reported P values. Post-SBRT Shannon entropy and its change from baseline were lower in patients who developed distant metastases; baseline Shannon entropy was not associated with metastases. Whether the expanded TCR clones were tumor-specific was not determined. TRBV and TRBJ usage frequencies reportedly differed by metastasis status, in two V genes at baseline and in roughly nine V and two J genes after SBRT. Limitations of the study included a small cohort and short follow-up, and the study findings need independent validation. A decrease in unique TCR clone counts was observed after SBRT (median 10,088 before versus approximately 6,900 after; Wilcoxon paired P=0.011).

CDR1 and CDR2, per the germline V gene (reference sequence), are MNHEY and SMNVEV. The CDR3 spans 15 residues, from the cysteine through the phenylalanine. Of all the DNA, just the CDR3 is kept, 45 bases in frame from base 1. The chain uses TRBV27 and TRBJ2-5; 9 middle bases align to TRBD2. The specimen comprised PBMCs, sampled before or after stereotactic body radiation therapy (not recorded which). The clonotype originates from a donor aged 50 or older with non-small cell lung cancer. The CDR3 region has the sequence CVSRRASGVQETQYF. The bases are TGTGTCAGCAGACGTGCTAGCGGGGTACAAGAGACTCAGTACTTC.